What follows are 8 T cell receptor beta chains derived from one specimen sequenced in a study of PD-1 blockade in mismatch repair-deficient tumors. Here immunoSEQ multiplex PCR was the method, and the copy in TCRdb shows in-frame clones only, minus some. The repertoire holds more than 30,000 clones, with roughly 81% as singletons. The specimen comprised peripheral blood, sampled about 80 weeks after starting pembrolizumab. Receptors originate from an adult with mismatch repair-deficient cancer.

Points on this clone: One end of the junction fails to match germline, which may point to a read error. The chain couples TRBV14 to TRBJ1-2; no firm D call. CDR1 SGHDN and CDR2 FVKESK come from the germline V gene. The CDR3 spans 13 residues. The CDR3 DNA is TGTGCCAGCAGCCAAGATCGAACCGGCCATCGCTACTTC. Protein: CASSQDRTGHRYF.

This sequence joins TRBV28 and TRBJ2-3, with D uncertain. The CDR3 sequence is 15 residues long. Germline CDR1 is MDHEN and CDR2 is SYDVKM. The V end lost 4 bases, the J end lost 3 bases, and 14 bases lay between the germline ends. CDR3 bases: TGTGCCAGCAGTTCCGTCGCACAAAAAACAGATACGCAGTATTTT. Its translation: CASSSVAQKTDTQYF.

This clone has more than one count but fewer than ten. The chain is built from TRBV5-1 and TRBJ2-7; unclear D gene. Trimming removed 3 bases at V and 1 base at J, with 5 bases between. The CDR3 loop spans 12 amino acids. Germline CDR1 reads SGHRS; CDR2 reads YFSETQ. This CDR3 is CASSSQSYEQYF. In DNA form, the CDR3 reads TGCGCCAGCAGCTCGCAGTCCTACGAGCAGTACTTC. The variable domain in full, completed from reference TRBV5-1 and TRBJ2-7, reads KAGVTQTPRYLIKTRGQQVTLSCSPISGHRSVSWYQQTPGQGLQFLFEYFSETQRNKGNFPGRFSGRQFSNSRSEMNVSTLELGDSALYLCASSSQSYEQYFGPGTRLTVT.

CDR3 bases: TGTGCCAGCAGTGACACCGGGACAGCGACCGGGGAGCTGTTTTTT. Residues: CASSDTGTATGELFF. This chain joins TRBV25-1 and TRBJ2-2; 7 nucleotides line up with TRBD1. CDR1 and CDR2 from the germline V gene are MGHDK and SYGVNS. The CDR3 sequence is 15 residues long. V was clipped by 3 bases and J by 5 bases; unmatched bases: 6.

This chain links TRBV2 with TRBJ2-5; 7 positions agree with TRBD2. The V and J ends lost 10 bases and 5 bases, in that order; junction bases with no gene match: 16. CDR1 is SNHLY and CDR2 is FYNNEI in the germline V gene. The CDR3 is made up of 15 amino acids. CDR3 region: CATSRSSGGGETQYF. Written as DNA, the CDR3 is TGTGCCACCAGCCGCTCTAGCGGTGGGGGGGAGACCCAGTACTTC.

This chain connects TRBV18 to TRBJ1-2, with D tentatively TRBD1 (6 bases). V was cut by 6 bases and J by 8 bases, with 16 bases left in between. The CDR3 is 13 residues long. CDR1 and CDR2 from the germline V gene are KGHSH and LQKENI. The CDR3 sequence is CASSPSSGDGYTF. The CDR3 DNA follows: TGTGCCAGCTCTCCGAGCTCAGGGGACGGCTACACCTTC. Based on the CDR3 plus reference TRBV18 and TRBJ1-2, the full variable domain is NAGVMQNPRHLVRRRGQEARLRCSPMKGHSHVYWYRQLPEEGLKFMVYLQKENIIDESGMPKERFSAEFPKEGPSILRIQQVVRGDSAAYFCASSPSSGDGYTFGSGTRLTVV.

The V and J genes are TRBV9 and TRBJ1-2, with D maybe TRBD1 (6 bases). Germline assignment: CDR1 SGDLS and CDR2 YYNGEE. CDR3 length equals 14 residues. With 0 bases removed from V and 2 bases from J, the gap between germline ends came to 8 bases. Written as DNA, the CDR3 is TGTGCCAGCAGCGTAGCCGGGACAAACTATGGCTACACCTTC. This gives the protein CASSVAGTNYGYTF.

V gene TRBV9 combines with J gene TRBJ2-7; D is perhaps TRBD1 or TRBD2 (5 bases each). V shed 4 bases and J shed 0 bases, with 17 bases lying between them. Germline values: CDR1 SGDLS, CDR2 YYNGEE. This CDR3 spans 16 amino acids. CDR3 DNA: TGTGCCAGCAGCTCACGGGCAGGGAGAGACTCCTACGAGCAGTACTTC. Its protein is CASSSRAGRDSYEQYF.